These T cell receptor beta chains were read from a single sample in a study of T-cell memory formation after mild COVID-19. TCRdb re-called the 5' RACE reads with MiXCR, one entry per CDR3 protein. Counted here are about 290,000 distinct CDR3 sequences, approximately 15% occurring once; the ten biggest clones make up approximately 23%. Sequenced material: PBMCs or a T cell subset sorted from them (not recorded which). These receptor sequences come from a man younger than 35 who had mild COVID-19 (a few samples of this study predate the infection). Cell type and time point are not known. Each CDR3 is given with its conserved first and last residue. Fields, in order: V gene, clone size, D gene, J gene, CDR3 DNA, CDR3 protein. A D gene is named only where the DNA matches it firmly. The listing skips clone size in some rows; elsewhere it reads once, few, many or a size class.

V gene: TRBV29-1; clone size: few; D gene: TRBD2; J gene: TRBJ2-5; CDR3 DNA: TGCAGCGTTGAAGAAGGGCGGGGGAATCAAGAGACCCAGTACTTC; CDR3 protein: CSVEEGRGNQETQYF
V gene: TRBV15; clone size: many; D gene: .; J gene: TRBJ2-1; CDR3 DNA: TGTGCCACCAGCAGAGACGCAGGGACCCAACCGTACAATGAGCAGTTCTTC; CDR3 protein: CATSRDAGTQPYNEQFF
V gene: TRBV5-1; clone size: .; D gene: .; J gene: TRBJ1-1; CDR3 DNA: TGCGCCAGCAGCTTGGGTCGGGGGACGGCTGAAGCTTTCTTT; CDR3 protein: CASSLGRGTAEAFF
V gene: TRBV5-4; clone size: few; D gene: .; J gene: TRBJ2-3; CDR3 DNA: TGTGCCAGCAGCGTCCAGGGCACAGATACGCAGTATTTT; CDR3 protein: CASSVQGTDTQYF
V gene: TRBV30; clone size: few; D gene: TRBD1; J gene: TRBJ1-1; CDR3 DNA: TGTGCCTGGACCCAGACAGGGACTGAAGCTTTCTTT; CDR3 protein: CAWTQTGTEAFF
V gene: TRBV29-1; clone size: .; D gene: .; J gene: TRBJ1-1; CDR3 DNA: TGCAGCGTTGAAAGCGCCGAGGGCACTGAAGCTTTCTTT; CDR3 protein: CSVESAEGTEAFF
V gene: TRBV24-1; clone size: few; D gene: TRBD1; J gene: TRBJ2-5; CDR3 DNA: TGTGCCACCAGTGATACTTGGACAGGGGAGGGAGAGACCCAGTACTTC; CDR3 protein: CATSDTWTGEGETQYF
V gene: TRBV21-1; clone size: few; D gene: .; J gene: TRBJ1-3; CDR3 DNA: TGTGCCCGGGAGGGTAGTCCACACTTGGCTAATGGAAACACCATATATTTT; CDR3 protein: CAREGSPHLANGNTIYF
V gene: TRBV12-3/TRBV12-4; clone size: few; D gene: .; J gene: TRBJ1-1; CDR3 DNA: TGTGCCAGCAGTTCATCGACCCGAGGGACCACTGAAGCTTTCTTT; CDR3 protein: CASSSSTRGTTEAFF
V gene: TRBV24-1; clone size: .; D gene: TRBD1; J gene: TRBJ1-2; CDR3 DNA: TGTGCCACCAGTGATTGGGCGGGACAGGGGAACTATGGCTACACCTTC; CDR3 protein: CATSDWAGQGNYGYTF
V gene: TRBV4-3; clone size: .; D gene: .; J gene: TRBJ1-4; CDR3 DNA: TGCGCCAGCAGCCTCCTCGCCGGGAGTGAAAAACTGTTTTTT; CDR3 protein: CASSLLAGSEKLFF
V gene: TRBV29-1; clone size: .; D gene: .; J gene: TRBJ1-3; CDR3 DNA: TGCAGCGTTGACCTCGCCCGAAACACCATATATTTT; CDR3 protein: CSVDLARNTIYF
V gene: TRBV3-1; clone size: once; D gene: .; J gene: TRBJ2-3; CDR3 DNA: TGTGCCAGCAGCCAAGCATTGTCGAGCACAGATACGCAGTATTTT; CDR3 protein: CASSQALSSTDTQYF
V gene: TRBV7-2; clone size: .; D gene: .; J gene: TRBJ2-3; CDR3 DNA: TGTGCCAGCAGCTTAGGCCCGGCGGGGGCCCCCACAGATACGCAGTATTTT; CDR3 protein: CASSLGPAGAPTDTQYF
V gene: TRBV4-3; clone size: many; D gene: TRBD1; J gene: TRBJ1-4; CDR3 DNA: TGCGCCAGCAGCCAAGATCAAAAGGGGGCGAGTGAAAAACTGTTTTTT; CDR3 protein: CASSQDQKGASEKLFF
V gene: TRBV20-1; clone size: few; D gene: .; J gene: TRBJ2-1; CDR3 DNA: TGCAGTGCTAGAGATCGTGGAGGGTACAATGAGCAGTTCTTC; CDR3 protein: CSARDRGGYNEQFF
V gene: TRBV4-1; clone size: few; D gene: .; J gene: TRBJ1-2; CDR3 DNA: TGCGCCAGCAGCCAAGTGACCCTCGATCGAGGGGTCTATGGCTACACCTTC; CDR3 protein: CASSQVTLDRGVYGYTF
V gene: TRBV15; clone size: few; D gene: .; J gene: TRBJ2-5; CDR3 DNA: TGTGCCACCAGCCAAGGACAGCAAGAGACCCAGTACTTC; CDR3 protein: CATSQGQQETQYF
V gene: TRBV20-1; clone size: few; D gene: TRBD1; J gene: TRBJ1-2; CDR3 DNA: TGCAGTGCTAGGCCGACAGGGGCTCTATGGGGCTACACCTTC; CDR3 protein: CSARPTGALWGYTF
V gene: TRBV7-2; clone size: few; D gene: .; J gene: TRBJ1-5; CDR3 DNA: TGTGCCAGCAGCTTATGGGGAGAGAGCAGCAATCAGCCCCAGCATTTT; CDR3 protein: CASSLWGESSNQPQHF